Below, 5 T cell receptor beta chains from the same sample are listed, as sequenced in a study of lymphopenia after photon versus proton radiotherapy (dated by TCRdb to between 2017 and 2020). Preparation of the library involved the immunoSEQ multiplex PCR assay. TCRdb provides this immuneACCESS table in a form limited to in-frame rearrangements. Some clones are lacking; in checked studies, under half of them reflect an unresolved V gene, and why the rest are absent is not known. The table for this sample lists about 49,000 clones; about 86% of them were counted only once. Roughly 29% of the sample comes from the top ten. The specimen comprised peripheral blood, sampled from a patient treated with photon-based radiotherapy. These receptors all come from a man aged 50 to 59 with gastric cancer.

This clone has only a few counts. The rearrangement uses TRBV30 and TRBJ2-7; possibly TRBD1 for D (6 bases). The V and J ends lost 1 base and 4 bases respectively, with 20 bases between them. CDR3 length equals 16 residues. CDR1 GTSNPN and CDR2 SVGIG come from the germline V gene (reference sequence). The CDR3 region has the DNA TGTGCCTGGAGTGGGGAAAGGGGGACGAGCTCGTACGAGCAGTACTTC. Encoded protein: CAWSGERGTSSYEQYF.

This clone was detected a few times. The chain links TRBV4-1 to TRBJ2-7; perhaps TRBD1 as D (6 bases). Germline V gives CDR1 MGHRA, CDR2 YSYEKL. Between the trimmed V and J ends, which lost 7 bases and 6 bases, there was a span of 22 bases. The CDR3 runs 15 residues. CDR3 in amino acids: CASKRYRQASFEQYF. Written as DNA, the CDR3 is TGCGCCAGCAAGAGGTACCGACAGGCCTCGTTCGAGCAGTACTTC.

The chain carries TRBV2 and TRBJ2-6; D unclear. The length of the CDR3 is 14 residues. The ends were cut back, 3 bases at V and 1 base at J, with 4 bases in the middle. Germline lookup yields CDR1 SNHLY and CDR2 FYNNEI. The CDR3, as DNA: TGTGCCAGCAGTGAGGTTTCTGGGGCCAACGTCCTGACTTTC. Its protein product is CASSEVSGANVLTF.

The chain employs TRBV4-2 and TRBJ1-1, with D hard to call. The length of the CDR3 is 16 residues. V lost 0 bases and J 2 bases, leaving 13 bases between the germline ends. Germline V lookup: CDR1 LGHNA, CDR2 YNFKEQ. The CDR3 region is CASSQEGRGDNTEAFF. The CDR3 DNA sequence: TGTGCCAGCAGCCAAGAGGGTCGTGGCGACAACACTGAAGCTTTCTTT.

This rearrangement joins TRBV16 to TRBJ2-1; 9 nucleotides align to TRBD1. The CDR3 length is 16 residues. V lost 4 bases to trimming and J lost 6 bases; unmatched junction nucleotides: 10. Looked up from germline, CDR1 is KGHSY and CDR2 is FQNENV. CDR3 amino acids: CASSRTGTGLSNEQFF. The CDR3 bases are TGTGCCAGCAGCCGGACCGGGACAGGGTTAAGCAATGAGCAGTTCTTC.